This T cell receptor (beta chain) appears in the sequencing data of a study of blood T cell repertoires in COVID-19. The CDR3 has 16 residues. Trimming removed 0 bases from V and 2 bases from J, with 13 bases in between. Germline V gene lookup returns CDR1 LGHDT and CDR2 YNNKEL (reference sequence). Assay: immunoSEQ multiplex PCR; the TCRdb copy retains only in-frame clones and omits some. The profile covers approximately 200,000 clones, with 75% to 85% appearing a single time and about 10% taken by the ten largest. The sample was PBMCs or T cells enriched from blood (not recorded which). This clonotype was sampled from a man in his forties who had recovered from COVID-19. V gene TRBV3-1 (or the pseudogene TRBV3-2) combines with J gene TRBJ2-5; a possible D gene is TRBD1 (5 bases). In DNA, the CDR3 is TGTGCCAGCAGCCAAGAAGGAACAGGCTGGCAAGAGACCCAGTACTTC. This codes for CASSQEGTGWQETQYF.